The next 21 T cell receptor beta chains were all read from a single sample in a study of early T cells in non-severe SARS-CoV-2 infection. Each CDR3 protein is one row after TCRdb ran MiXCR on the 5' RACE reads. The sample holds roughly 27,000 distinct CDR3 sequences; roughly 5.1% are singletons and the top ten take 10% to 13%. The sample taken for sequencing was whole blood. These TCRs come from an adult who was a healthcare worker with PCR-confirmed SARS-CoV-2 infection or an uninfected control (not recorded which).

The chain has TRBV15 and TRBJ2-1; tentative D call: TRBD2 (6 bases). CDR3 length: 14 residues. The ends were cut back, 1 base at V and 7 bases at J, with 11 bases in the middle. The germline CDR1 and CDR2 sequences are LNHNV and YYDKDF (reference sequence). The CDR3 bases are TGTGCCACCAGCAGAGCGGGAGTAAGTAATGAGCAGTTCTTC. Protein: CATSRAGVSNEQFF.

There are many counts of this clonotype. The chain links TRBV6-1 to TRBJ2-2, with D unclear. Germline V CDR1 and CDR2: MNHNS, SASEGT. This CDR3 region has 15 residues. Trimming pared 6 bases from V and 2 bases from J, leaving 13 bases between. CDR3 bases: TGTGCCAGCAGACTTTACATGGGAAACACCGGGGAGCTGTTTTTT. It translates to CASRLYMGNTGELFF.

The table lists this clonotype with a few counts. The chain is built from TRBV28 and TRBJ1-4; 9 bases match TRBD1. Germline V gene data show CDR1 as MDHEN and CDR2 as SYDVKM. With V trimmed by 5 bases and J by 4 bases, 8 bases remained unmatched. The CDR3 totals 16 residues. CDR3 residues: CASSPTGQGLNEKLFF. Written as DNA, the CDR3 is TGTGCCAGCAGTCCCACCGGACAGGGGCTTAATGAAAAACTGTTTTTT.

Ten or more counts support this clonotype. The rearrangement links TRBV27 to TRBJ2-3; D not certain. V gave up 3 bases and J gave up 4 bases, with 8 bases separating them. The CDR3 loop spans 13 amino acids. Germline V lookup: CDR1 MNHEY, CDR2 SMNVEV (reference sequence). The CDR3 loop is CASSFFRADTQYF. The CDR3 nucleotides are TGTGCCAGCAGTTTTTTCCGCGCAGATACGCAGTATTTT.

This clonotype was seen ten or more times. The chain joins TRBV7-2 to TRBJ2-3; D is undetermined. The CDR3 extends over 11 amino acids. Per the germline V gene, CDR1 is SGHTA and CDR2 is FQGNSA. The V and J ends lost 5 bases and 4 bases respectively, with 4 bases between them. The CDR3 protein is CASSTSDTQYF. The CDR3 DNA reads TGTGCCAGCAGCACTTCAGATACGCAGTATTTT.

This clonotype was found many times. The chain recombines TRBV2 with TRBJ1-2, with a weak D call TRBD1 (5 bases). CDR1 is SNHLY, CDR2 FYNNEI, per germline. This CDR3 has 12 amino acids. With 6 bases removed from V and 4 bases from J, the gap between germline ends came to 9 bases. In DNA form, the CDR3 reads TGTGCCAGCAGAGACAGATTCTATGGCTACACCTTC. Translation gives CASRDRFYGYTF.

Many counts were recorded for this clonotype. The chain uses TRBV18 and TRBJ1-1; unclear D gene. This CDR3 is 14 amino acids long. Germline assignment: CDR1 KGHSH and CDR2 LQKENI. The V end was cut by 3 bases, the J end by 1 base, with 9 bases between. CDR3 coding DNA: TGTGCCAGCTCACCCCCCCTCAGGAACACTGAAGCTTTCTTT. This sequence encodes CASSPPLRNTEAFF. Using reference TRBV18 and TRBJ1-1 for the parts outside the CDR3, the full variable domain is NAGVMQNPRHLVRRRGQEARLRCSPMKGHSHVYWYRQLPEEGLKFMVYLQKENIIDESGMPKERFSAEFPKEGPSILRIQQVVRGDSAAYFCASSPPLRNTEAFFGQGTRLTVV.

This clonotype was counted at least ten times. The V gene is TRBV7-2, the J gene TRBJ2-7, with TRBD1 matching 9 bases. Germline V gene sequence: CDR1 SGHTA, CDR2 FQGNSA. V lost 2 bases, J lost 7 bases, and 12 bases stayed unmatched. This CDR3 contains 16 residues. The CDR3 protein is CASSLRPGQGGGEQYF. CDR3 in DNA: TGTGCCAGCAGCTTACGACCGGGACAGGGTGGTGGTGAGCAGTACTTC.

J is TRBJ1-2 and V is TRBV7-9; D is perhaps TRBD1 (5 bases). Trimming removed 4 bases from V and 6 bases from J, with 12 bases in between. Germline CDR1 is SEHNR and CDR2 is FQNEAQ (reference sequence). CDR3 length equals 13 residues. The CDR3 reads CASSWQGPNGYTF. CDR3 in DNA: TGTGCCAGCAGCTGGCAGGGTCCTAATGGCTACACCTTC.

This clonotype was seen ten or more times. The chain links TRBV11-2 to TRBJ1-2; possibly TRBD1 for D (6 bases). The CDR3 runs to 15 residues. CDR1 and CDR2 from the germline V gene are SGHAT and FQNNGV. The V and J ends lost 2 bases and 7 bases respectively, with 17 bases between them. CDR3 bases: TGTGCCAGCAGCTTAAGGGACACAGGTCCCTTTGGCTACACCTTC. Protein: CASSLRDTGPFGYTF.

This clonotype has only a few counts. This rearrangement joins TRBV30 to TRBJ1-1; D remains unclear. Germline loops: CDR1 GTSNPN, CDR2 SVGIG (reference sequence). This CDR3 is built from 13 residues. The V gene lost 5 bases and the J gene lost 4 bases, with 14 bases spanning the gap. The CDR3 loop reads CAWANSGSTEAFF. The CDR3 DNA follows: TGTGCCTGGGCGAACTCCGGGAGCACTGAAGCTTTCTTT.

This clonotype has a count of ten or more. The J gene is TRBJ2-3, the V gene TRBV5-1; the D gene is possibly TRBD2 (6 bases). Trimming pared 0 bases from V and 0 bases from J, leaving 14 bases between. The CDR3 covers 17 residues. Germline lookup yields CDR1 SGHRS and CDR2 YFSETQ. CDR3 amino acids: CASSLGTSHYSTDTQYF. For the CDR3, the DNA is TGCGCCAGCAGCTTGGGAACTAGCCACTATAGCACAGATACGCAGTATTTT.

This clonotype was detected many times. This CDR3 reads CASSLAEGNEQFF. The CDR3 DNA reads TGTGCCAGCAGCTTAGCTGAGGGTAATGAGCAGTTCTTC. J is TRBJ2-1 and V is TRBV7-6; a weak D match, TRBD2 (5 bases). The germline V gene encodes CDR1 SGHVS and CDR2 FNYEAQ. CDR3 length: 13 amino acids. V lost 0 bases, J lost 7 bases, and 7 bases lay in between.

The chain links TRBV12-3 or TRBV12-4 to TRBJ2-3; 9 nucleotides agree with TRBD1. V trimming: 5 bases; J trimming: 3 bases; junction bases outside the gene matches: 9. The CDR3 covers 16 residues. The CDR3 is CASSPSLQGATDTQYF. CDR3 DNA sequence: TGTGCCAGCAGTCCATCCCTACAGGGGGCGACAGATACGCAGTATTTT.

The CDR3 bases are TGCAGTGCTAGCCCCAGGGTTGGCACAGATACGCAGTATTTT. Its protein is CSASPRVGTDTQYF. The chain employs TRBV20-1 and TRBJ2-3; D may be TRBD1 (5 bases). The V end was cut by 3 bases, the J end by 1 base, with 11 bases between. The CDR3 consists of 14 residues. Germline V CDR1 and CDR2: DFQATT, SNEGSKA (reference sequence).

This clonotype has only a few counts. The chain employs TRBV7-2 and TRBJ1-4; no firm D call. Per germline, CDR1 SGHTA and CDR2 FQGNSA. Between the trimmed V and J ends, which lost 4 bases and 8 bases, there was a span of 11 bases. The CDR3 is 13 amino acids. The DNA for the CDR3 is TGTGCCAGCAGCTCTTACATGTACGAAAAACTGTTTTTT. Translating gives CASSSYMYEKLFF.

The chain employs TRBV3-1 and TRBJ1-5; D gene ambiguous. V dropped 3 bases and J dropped 5 bases, with 5 bases sitting between them. There are 12 residues in the CDR3. Germline assignment: CDR1 LGHDT and CDR2 YNNKEL (reference sequence). CDR3 nucleotide sequence: TGTGCCAGCAGCCAGGTGGATCAGCCCCAGCATTTT. It yields the protein CASSQVDQPQHF. The full variable domain, with the rest looked up from reference TRBV3-1 and TRBJ1-5, is DTAVSQTPKYLVTQMGNDKSIKCEQNLGHDTMYWYKQDSKKFLKIMFSYNNKELIINETVPNRFSPKSPDKAHLNLHINSLELGDSAVYFCASSQVDQPQHFGDGTRLSIL.

This chain links TRBV29-1 with TRBJ2-5; TRBD1 is a possible D gene (5 bases). Germline V lookup: CDR1 SQVTM, CDR2 ANQGSEA. Trimming shortened V by 1 base and J by 4 bases, and 7 bases separated the two germline ends. There are 12 residues in the CDR3. CDR3 coding DNA: TGCAGCGTTGAAGGGGGCGCAGAGACCCAGTACTTC. It translates to CSVEGGAETQYF.

A few counts support this clonotype. The chain links TRBV29-1 to TRBJ2-1; 7 bases align to TRBD1. The germline V gene encodes CDR1 SQVTM and CDR2 ANQGSEA. V lost 5 bases, J lost 4 bases, and 2 bases stayed unmatched. This CDR3 comprises 12 residues. CDR3 nucleotide sequence: TGCAGCGTTCGGACAGGTTACAATGAGCAGTTCTTC. It codes for CSVRTGYNEQFF.

This clonotype was seen repeatedly, ten times or more. The chain combines TRBV6-5 with TRBJ1-5, with 8 bases aligning to TRBD1. The CDR3 sequence is 15 residues long. Germline V gene sequence: CDR1 MNHEY, CDR2 SVGAGI. J lost 6 bases, V lost 5 bases, and 9 bases had no gene match. DNA for the CDR3: TGTGCCAGCAGTCCACAGGGGGTCATCGGTCAGCCCCAGCATTTT. This gives the protein CASSPQGVIGQPQHF.

This clonotype was detected a few times. The CDR3 sequence: CASSPRLAPTTDTQYF. The CDR3 DNA reads TGTGCCAGCTCACCCCGACTAGCGCCAACCACAGATACGCAGTATTTT. The chain combines TRBV18 with TRBJ2-3; 8 bases agree with TRBD2. The germline V gene has CDR1 KGHSH and CDR2 LQKENI. The CDR3 extends over 16 amino acids. Trimming cost V 3 bases and J 2 bases; bases outside gene matches: 7.